Reported below is one T cell receptor beta chain. Its cognate antigen is unknown. PCR involved 60 Vbeta and 13 Jbeta primers. Using immunoSEQ multiplex PCR, the repertoire was profiled, and TCRdb retains in-frame clones only, with some absent. The sample's table shows more than 90,000 clones. The sample belongs to a study of cytomegalovirus exposure and HLA in healthy donors. The ends were cut back, 3 bases at V and 7 bases at J, with 18 bases in the middle. The germline V gene has CDR1 MDHEN and CDR2 SYDVKM. The CDR3 consists of 15 residues. Broader study findings: Common viral pathogens seemed, in a later analysis, to connect with several of the most significant clusters. Three chains tied to CMV proved CMV antigen-specific in vitro. Sequencing probably produced one cluster of sequence variants that were highly shared.

The rearrangement links TRBV28 to TRBJ1-1; D is ambiguous. Material for sequencing was PBMCs. This clonotype originated in a man aged 40-55 years in good health and CMV-seropositive. The DNA for the CDR3 is TGTGCCAGCAGTTTTTCGGTTAGGAGGATCAGTGAAGCTTTCTTT. It yields the protein CASSFSVRRISEAFF.